The rows below give T cell receptor beta chains drawn from one sample of a study of blood T cell repertoires in COVID-19. Produced via immunoSEQ multiplex PCR; TCRdb's table is partial and in-frame only. The sample shows tens of thousands of clones, over 75% of them seen only once. The sequenced material came from peripheral blood. These receptors came from an older woman with active COVID-19. The CDR3 runs from the conserved cysteine through the conserved F or W. The order of the fields is J gene, clone size, D gene, V gene, CDR3 protein, CDR3 DNA. A D gene is named only where the DNA matches it firmly. Clone sizes are given selectively: once, few, many, or a class where the clone is expanded.

>TRBJ2-7|-|TRBD2|TRBV5-8
CASKGLAGGFTSYEQYF
TGTGCCAGCAAAGGGCTAGCGGGGGGGTTCACCTCCTACGAGCAGTACTTC
>TRBJ1-5|-|-|TRBV2
CASSEEGGQLGQPQHF
TGTGCCAGCAGTGAAGAAGGCGGACAGTTGGGTCAGCCCCAGCATTTT
>TRBJ2-3|-|-|TRBV10-3
CAISESEGAWDTQYF
TGTGCCATCAGTGAGTCGGAGGGAGCTTGGGATACGCAGTATTTT
>TRBJ2-3|-|-|TRBV6-1
CASSEAVAGALRTQYF
TGTGCCAGCAGTGAAGCGGTGGCGGGGGCCCTCCGTACGCAGTATTTT
>TRBJ2-5|once|TRBD2|TRBV24-1
CATSDSGLAGETQYF
TGTGCCACCAGTGATTCCGGACTAGCCGGGGAGACCCAGTACTTC
>TRBJ2-5|-|-|TRBV27
CASKDRQETQYF
TGTGCCAGCAAAGACAGGCAAGAGACCCAGTACTTC
>TRBJ2-3|-|-|TRBV5-3
CARRSPGCNTDTQYF
TGTGCCAGAAGGTCCCCAGGGTGTAACACAGATACGCAGTATTTT
>TRBJ2-7|-|TRBD1|TRBV5-1
CASSLQGGLYEQYF
TGCGCCAGCAGCTTACAGGGGGGTCTCTACGAGCAGTACTTC
>TRBJ2-3|-|TRBD2|TRBV7-9
CASSLVVGLAGFYADTQYF
TGTGCCAGCAGCTTAGTTGTCGGACTAGCGGGATTTTACGCAGATACGCAGTATTTT
>TRBJ1-5|-|-|TRBV6-5
CASGWTVDQPQHF
TGTGCCAGCGGCTGGACAGTAGATCAGCCCCAGCATTTT
>TRBJ2-3|-|TRBD2|TRBV4-2
CASSQVGLAGDLGSTDTQYF
TGTGCCAGCAGCCAAGTCGGACTAGCGGGGGACCTAGGGAGCACAGATACGCAGTATTTT
>TRBJ2-7|-|TRBD1|TRBV2
CASSEIPGQGTSGAFGYEQYF
TGTGCCAGCAGTGAAATCCCGGGACAGGGGACCTCTGGGGCGTTCGGGTACGAGCAGTACTTC
>TRBJ1-2|-|TRBD1|TRBV18
CASSQGAHAGPSTVGF
TGTGCCAGCTCACAGGGGGCGCATGCTGGGCCTTCCACGGTAGGCTTC
>TRBJ2-3|-|TRBD2|TRBV15
CATSVVRGLAGADTQYF
TGTGCCACTAGCGTAGTAAGGGGGCTAGCGGGAGCAGATACGCAGTATTTT
>TRBJ1-5|few|-|TRBV28
CASLGPNNQPQHF
TGTGCCAGCCTTGGGCCAAACAATCAGCCCCAGCATTTT
>TRBJ2-5|-|-|TRBV5-4
CASSLGTGETQYF
TGTGCCAGCAGCTTGGGGACGGGGGAGACCCAGTACTTC
>TRBJ2-1|-|-|TRBV3-1/TRBV3-2
CASSPGGWQGGSGINEQFF
TGTGCCAGCAGCCCAGGAGGGTGGCAGGGGGGAAGTGGGATTAATGAGCAGTTCTTC
>TRBJ2-2|once|TRBD1|TRBV28
CASRSPGGQGGSTGELFF
TGTGCCAGCAGAAGTCCCGGTGGACAGGGAGGTAGCACCGGGGAGCTGTTTTTT
>TRBJ2-1|-|-|TRBV3-1/TRBV3-2
CASSPYGGSYNEQFF
TGTGCCAGCAGCCCCTATGGCGGGTCCTACAATGAGCAGTTCTTC
>TRBJ2-2|few|TRBD1|TRBV6-7
CASSPPDRLIGELFF
TGTGCCAGCAGTCCCCCGGACAGGCTTATCGGGGAGCTGTTTTTT
>TRBJ2-1|-|TRBD2|TRBV6-1
CASRESLAGGLDEQFF
TGTGCCAGCAGGGAATCACTAGCGGGGGGGCTTGATGAGCAGTTCTTC
>TRBJ2-5|-|-|TRBV5-1
CASGGYGSQETQYF
TGCGCCAGCGGGGGGTATGGTTCACAAGAGACCCAGTACTTC
>TRBJ2-1|-|-|TRBV7-2
CASSPHRDTVRYEQFF
TGTGCCAGCAGCCCCCACCGGGACACTGTTCGGTATGAGCAGTTCTTC
>TRBJ1-1|-|TRBD1|TRBV6-6
CASSYRGPGWAFF
TGTGCCAGCAGTTACAGGGGGCCGGGGTGGGCTTTCTTT
>TRBJ1-1|-|-|TRBV18
CASSPGGLSRNTEAFF
TGTGCCAGCTCACCCGGGGGGCTATCGAGGAACACTGAAGCTTTCTTT
>TRBJ2-7|-|-|TRBV11-2
CASSLGAVGDEQYF
TGTGCCAGCAGCTTAGGGGCCGTGGGTGACGAGCAGTACTTC
>TRBJ2-5|-|TRBD2|TRBV28
CASGTSGIQETQYF
TGTGCCAGCGGGACTAGCGGGATCCAAGAGACCCAGTACTTC
>TRBJ2-7|-|-|TRBV2
CASTLIGTNYEQYF
TGTGCCAGCACCTTAATCGGGACAAATTACGAGCAGTACTTC